The 27 T cell receptor delta chains below were found in one sample sequenced in a study of gamma-delta chains in newborns, infants, children. TCRdb re-called the reads using CATT. The table lists 5,600 or so delta-chain clones, 1.5% to 2% of them singletons. The sample comprised blood. These receptors originate from a child who was a newborn, infant or young child, either healthy, febrile or measles-vaccinated (not recorded which).

On this clone: This may arise from a read error, as a much more abundant clone is one base away. This rearrangement joins TRDV2 to TRDJ3; D is undetermined. Germline assignment: CDR1 GEAIGNYY and CDR2 EKD. The CDR3 covers 19 residues. V was shortened by 0 bases and J by 0 bases, with 14 bases between the two germline ends. The chain's CDR3 is CACDTAGPPLSWDTRQMFF. In DNA form, the CDR3 reads TGTGCCTGTGACACCGCGGGGCCGCCGCTCTCCTGGGACACCCGACAGATGTTTTTC.

This clone appeared many times. The likely explanation is a read error, given a far larger clone one base away. The V call is TRDV2, the J call TRDJ2; 12 nucleotides match TRDD3. Germline V gene lookup returns CDR1 GEAIGNYY and CDR2 EKD. This CDR3 spans 15 amino acids. Trimming at V came to 5 bases and at J to 4 bases, leaving 4 bases not matched to a gene. Here the CDR3 reads CACGILGDTTAQLFF. CDR3 bases: TGTGCCTGTGGCATACTGGGGGATACGACAGCACAACTCTTCTTT.

As for this clone: The amino acid sequence in TCRdb belongs to a much larger clone and departs from this DNA's translation at residue 6, likely a sequencing read error; the sequence shown is translated from the DNA. V and J are TRDV2 and TRDJ2, with 11 bases aligning to TRDD3. CDR1 GEAIGNYY and CDR2 EKD come from the germline V gene. The ends lost 3 bases at V and 4 bases at J; junction bases unmatched: 6. This CDR3 contains 16 residues. The CDR3 coding sequence is TGTGCCTGTGACGTAATGGGGGATACGGGGACAGCACAACTCTTCTTT. Translation: CACDVMGDTGTAQLFF.

In regard to this clone: The mismatch at residue 8 between this DNA's translation and the TCRdb protein of a much larger clone likely reflects a read error; the protein shown is translated from the DNA. The chain carries TRDV2 and TRDJ3; maybe TRDD3 (5 bases). CDR1 GEAIGNYY and CDR2 EKD come from the germline V gene. The CDR3 has 20 amino acids. The V end was cut by 3 bases, the J end by 0 bases, with 20 bases between. For the CDR3, the DNA is TGTGCCTGTGACTCGATACTGAGGGATCCGCACTCCTGGGACACCCGACAGATGTTTTTC. Its protein product is CACDSILRDPHSWDTRQMFF.

As concerns this clone: The protein TCRdb gives is from a much larger clone and does not agree with this DNA's translation at residue 10, likely a read error; the protein shown here comes from the DNA. This chain's CDR3 is CACDSGWGISWDTRQMFF. CDR3 nucleotide sequence: TGTGCCTGTGACTCGGGATGGGGGATAAGCTGGGACACCCGACAGATGTTTTTC. The J gene is TRDJ3, the V gene TRDV2, with 9 bases aligning to TRDD3. CDR1 GEAIGNYY and CDR2 EKD come from the germline V gene. Germline trimming cut 3 bases from V and 3 bases from J; bases unmatched to any gene: 8. There are 18 residues in the CDR3.

This clone is medium-sized. This chain links TRDV2 with TRDJ3; no firm D call. This CDR3 has 18 amino acids. Germline V gene data show CDR1 as GEAIGNYY and CDR2 as EKD. Trimming left V 0 bases short and J 3 bases short, with 14 bases between. In DNA form, the CDR3 reads TGTGCCTGTGACACCGTAGGGGCTTCGATCTGGGACACCCGACAGATGTTTTTC. Amino acids: CACDTVGASIWDTRQMFF.

On this clone itself: Only one base separates this from a far larger clonotype, so it likely reflects a read error. The chain joins TRDV2 to TRDJ3; 7 bases match TRDD3. The CDR3 spans 16 residues. Germline CDR1 and CDR2: GEAIGNYY and EKD. The CDR3 nucleotides read TGTGCCTGTGGCACCTGGGGATACTGGGACACCCGACAGATGTTTTTC. Translation gives CACGTWGYWDTRQMFF.

For this clone: A much more abundant neighbour one base away suggests this may be a read error. Other DNA sequences from this sample encode an identical CDR3 as well. J is TRDJ2 and V is TRDV2; TRDD3 matches at 9 bases. Trimming at V came to 3 bases and at J to 0 bases, leaving 10 bases not matched to a gene. CDR3 length equals 18 residues. CDR1 and CDR2 from the germline V gene are GEAIGNYY and EKD. The CDR3 DNA reads TGTGCCTGTGACTCCGTTCTGGGGGATCCCGCTTTGACAGCACAACTCTTCTTT. It codes for CACDSVLGDPALTAQLFF.

In regard to this clone: This sequence is one base from a far larger clone and is likely a read error. This specimen includes other DNA sequences encoding the same CDR3. V is TRDV2 and J is TRDJ2; 7 nucleotides agree with TRDD3. Germline CDR1 GEAIGNYY, CDR2 EKD. The CDR3 consists of 15 residues. CDR3 loop: CACDTVGDLTAQLFF. DNA of the CDR3: TGTGCCTGTGACACCGTGGGGGACCTGACAGCACAACTCTTTTTT.

This clone turned up a few times. The protein TCRdb gives is from a much larger clone and does not agree with this DNA's translation at residue 8, likely a read error; the protein shown here comes from the DNA. The chain is built from TRDV2 and TRDJ2; a weak D match, TRDD3 (5 bases). The CDR3 consists of 18 residues. Trimming stripped 3 bases from V and 1 base from J, with 20 bases between. The germline CDR1 and CDR2 sequences are GEAIGNYY and EKD. CDR3 amino acids: CACDPVLAPPILTAQLFF. For the CDR3, the DNA is TGTGCCTGTGACCCCGTACTGGCTCCCCCTATTTTGACAGCACAACTCTTCTTT.

Worth noting for this clone: Being one base from a much bigger clone, this may be a read error. The same CDR3 can be traced to other DNA sequences in this sample. CDR3 sequence reads: CACDTVLGILSWDTRQMFF. Written as DNA, the CDR3 is TGTGCCTGTGACACCGTACTGGGGATTCTCTCCTGGGACACTCGACAGATGTTTTTC. The chain is built from TRDV2 and TRDJ3; 7 nucleotides match TRDD3. The CDR3 has 19 residues. Germline V gene data show CDR1 as GEAIGNYY and CDR2 as EKD.

About this clone itself: A much larger clone differs from this one at a single base, so this may be a read error. Other DNA variants within this sample encode the same CDR3. The CDR3 region is CACDTVGESSWDTRQMFF. CDR3 nucleotides: TGTGCCTGTGACACGGTGGGGGAGAGCTCCTGGGACACCCGTCAGATGTTTTTC. The V call is TRDV2, the J call TRDJ3; 7 nucleotides line up with TRDD3. This CDR3 comprises 18 residues. Germline lookup yields CDR1 GEAIGNYY and CDR2 EKD.

This clone was seen only a few times. The TCRdb record carries a much larger clone's protein, which differs from this DNA's translation at residue 4; a read error is the likely cause, and the protein listed here is the DNA translation. CDR3 in amino acids: CACGVLGDTSTWDTRQMFF. Here the CDR3 DNA reads TGTGCCTGTGGCGTACTGGGGGATACGAGCACCTGGGACACCCGACAGATGTTTTTC. V is TRDV2 and J is TRDJ3; 13 bases line up with TRDD3. V trimming: 5 bases; J trimming: 2 bases; junction bases outside the gene matches: 8. Germline CDR1 and CDR2: GEAIGNYY and EKD. CDR3 size: 19 residues.

In its sample, this clone was seen many times. This chain uses TRDV2 with TRDJ3; D gene ambiguous. With 0 bases removed from V and 0 bases from J, the gap between germline ends came to 11 bases. This CDR3 has 18 amino acids. Looked up from germline, CDR1 is GEAIGNYY and CDR2 is EKD. Written as DNA, the CDR3 is TGTGCCTGTGACACCGGAGGGCCATTCTCCTGGGACACCCGACAGATGTTTTTC. This translates into CACDTGGPFSWDTRQMFF.

Worth noting for this clone: Since a much larger clone is just one base distant, this may be a read error. The sample carries other DNA sequences with the same CDR3. J is TRDJ2 and V is TRDV2, with 10 bases lining up with TRDD3. Germline V gene data show CDR1 as GEAIGNYY and CDR2 as EKD. The CDR3 extends over 17 amino acids. CDR3 in DNA: TGTGCCTGTGATAGACTGGGGGATGGCTCTTTAACAGCACAACTCTTCTTT. Protein sequence: CACDRLGDGSLTAQLFF.

Note on this clone: This sequence is one base from a far larger clone and is likely a read error. Other DNA sequences from this sample encode an identical CDR3 as well. The V and J genes are TRDV2 and TRDJ2; TRDD3 matches at 13 bases. Looked up from germline, CDR1 is GEAIGNYY and CDR2 is EKD. The ends lost 2 bases at V and 2 bases at J; junction bases unmatched: 4. The CDR3 sequence is 17 residues long. In DNA form, the CDR3 reads TGTGCCTGTGACATACTGGGGGATACGGGCTTGACAGCACAACTCTTCTTT. Protein product: CACDILGDTGLTAQLFF.

This clone came up a few times. The chain employs TRDV2 and TRDJ3; 9 bases map to TRDD3. Looked up from germline, CDR1 is GEAIGNYY and CDR2 is EKD. The CDR3 has 19 amino acids. The V gene end was trimmed by 1 base and the J gene end by 0 bases; junction bases not matched to a gene: 6. The CDR3 nucleotides read TGTGCCTGTGACACGCTACTGGGGGACTACTCCTGGGACACCCGACAGATGTTTTTC. It translates to CACDTLLGDYSWDTRQMFF.

This clone occurred a few times. For this DNA, TCRdb reports the protein of a much larger clone, which diverges at residue 14, most likely from a read error; the protein presented here is translated directly from the DNA. J is TRDJ3 and V is TRDV2, with D perhaps matching TRDD3 (5 bases). The CDR3 totals 16 residues. CDR1 is GEAIGNYY, CDR2 EKD, per germline. As DNA, the CDR3 is TGTGCCTGTGACACGGTTAGCTCCTGGGACACCCGACAGATTTTTTTC. Translation: CACDTVSSWDTRQIFF.

Concerning this clone: A far more abundant clone sits one base away, making this likely a read error. The sample has other DNA sequences that encode this CDR3 too. The chain is built from TRDV2 and TRDJ3; 8 bases fit TRDD3. This CDR3 is 16 amino acids long. Germline values: CDR1 GEAIGNYY, CDR2 EKD. DNA for the CDR3: TGTGCCTGTGACGGGATACGCTCCTGGGACACCCGCCAGATGTTTTTC. It specifies CACDGIRSWDTRQMFF.

There are a few counts of this clone. A much more abundant neighbour one base away suggests this may be a read error. Other nucleotide sequences in the sample specify the same CDR3. This chain uses TRDV2 with TRDJ1, with 8 positions matching TRDD3. The CDR3 loop spans 20 amino acids. Germline CDR1 is GEAIGNYY and CDR2 is EKD. The DNA of the CDR3 is TGTGCCTGCGACACCGTCCTCACTGGGGGGTCCCAACCCTTCGACGATAAACTCATCTTT. Its translation is CACDTVLTGGSQPFDDKLIF.

This clone was seen a handful of times. A much bigger clone sits one base away, suggesting this may be a read error. The limits of the CDR3 on the DNA are not certain, so only TCRdb's listed CDR3 is given. This specimen includes other DNA sequences encoding the same CDR3. The chain couples TRDV2 to TRDJ3; no check of the table's D call, TRDD3, against the DNA was made. Per germline, CDR1 GEAIGNYY and CDR2 EKD. The CDR3 contains 19 residues when both ends are counted. The CDR3 sequence is CACDTVLGDIFWDTRQMFF.

About this clone: It is likely a read error: a sequence one base away is far more abundant. Distinct nucleotide sequences in the sample also encode this CDR3. The rearrangement links TRDV2 to TRDJ2; 12 bases match TRDD3. From germline, CDR1 is GEAIGNYY and CDR2 EKD. The CDR3 covers 15 residues. The chain's CDR3 is CACDILGDTTAQLFF. Here the CDR3 DNA reads TGCGCCTGTGACATACTGGGGGATACGACAGCACAACTCTTCTTT.

Notes on this clone: TCRdb's entry gives the protein of a much larger clone, which mismatches this DNA's translation at residue 12, likely from a read error; the protein reported here is translated from the DNA. V is TRDV2 and J is TRDJ3, with D perhaps matching TRDD3 (6 bases). This CDR3 spans 17 amino acids. CDR1 and CDR2 (germline): GEAIGNYY, EKD. CDR3 loop: CACDTVLGSWDIRQMFF. CDR3 DNA: TGTGCCTGTGACACCGTACTGGGCTCCTGGGACATCCGACAGATGTTTTTC.

Points on this clone: A much larger clone lies one base from this, so it may be a read error. Other DNA sequences of this sample code for an identical CDR3. The chain recombines TRDV2 with TRDJ2; D perhaps matches TRDD3 (6 bases). Per the germline V gene, CDR1 is GEAIGNYY and CDR2 is EKD. This CDR3 has 14 residues. CDR3 region: CACDTLGFTAQLFF. For the CDR3, the DNA is TGCGCCTGTGACACTCTGGGGTTTACAGCACAACTCTTCTTT.

A note on this clone: This may stem from a read error, because a much larger clone lies one nucleotide away. Other DNA sequences of this sample code for an identical CDR3. The V call is TRDV1, the J call TRDJ1; D remains ambiguous. Deletions cut 1 base from V and 7 bases from J, with 22 bases between. The CDR3 covers 17 residues. Germline V gene lookup returns CDR1 TSWWSYY and CDR2 QGS. CDR3 nucleotide sequence: TGTGCTCTTGGGGAACACCATGGGCCTAAAGAGGAGGCTAAACTCATCTTT. Its translation: CALGEHHGPKEEAKLIF.

By share, this clone counts as medium-sized. The J gene is TRDJ3, the V gene TRDV2, with D maybe TRDD3 (6 bases). Trimming left V 0 bases short and J 0 bases short, with 11 bases between. From germline, CDR1 is GEAIGNYY and CDR2 EKD. This CDR3 spans 18 amino acids. This CDR3 reads CACDTWGPHSWDTRQMFF. In DNA, the CDR3 is TGTGCCTGTGACACCTGGGGGCCTCACTCCTGGGACACCCGACAGATGTTTTTC.

This clone was seen a few times. The V gene is TRDV2, the J gene TRDJ3; the match to TRDD3 covers 8 bases. Germline V CDR1 and CDR2: GEAIGNYY, EKD. With V trimmed by 0 bases and J by 0 bases, 6 bases remained unmatched. This CDR3 has 19 residues. Here the CDR3 DNA reads TGTGCCTGTGACACCGTAACTGGGGGCGACTCCTGGGACACCCGACAGATGTTTTTC. Encoded protein: CACDTVTGGDSWDTRQMFF.